This is a list of T cell receptor beta chains from one sample in a study of PD-L1 blockade in urothelial cancer. The protocol was immunoSEQ multiplex PCR, while the TCRdb copy is restricted to in-frame clones and leaves out a portion. The sample yields 35,000 to 50,000 clones, around 90% seen once. Material: PBMCs, obtained around atezolizumab (anti-PD-L1) treatment. The receptors were gathered from a woman aged 55-75 years with urothelial cancer. CDR3s include the opening cysteine and the closing phenylalanine or tryptophan. Each record gives: J gene, V gene, clone size, D gene, CDR3 protein, CDR3 DNA. D genes are given only for firm matches. The listing skips clone size in some rows; elsewhere it reads once, few, many or a size class.

j_call: TRBJ2-7
v_call: TRBV14
clone_size: NA
d_call: TRBD2
cdr3_aa: CASSQAALAGVEQYF
cdr3_nt: TGTGCCAGCAGCCAAGCGGCGCTAGCGGGAGTTGAGCAGTACTTC

j_call: TRBJ2-1
v_call: TRBV6-5
clone_size: NA
d_call: NA
cdr3_aa: CASSGGGRYNEQFF
cdr3_nt: TGTGCCAGCAGTGGTGGGGGCAGGTACAATGAGCAGTTCTTC

j_call: TRBJ2-7
v_call: TRBV5-1
clone_size: NA
d_call: TRBD1
cdr3_aa: CASSGRDSAYEQYF
cdr3_nt: TGCGCCAGCAGCGGCCGGGACAGTGCCTACGAGCAGTACTTC

j_call: TRBJ2-7
v_call: TRBV19
clone_size: NA
d_call: TRBD1
cdr3_aa: CASSTTTGVNEQYF
cdr3_nt: TGTGCCAGTAGTACCACTACAGGGGTGAACGAGCAGTACTTC

j_call: TRBJ1-4
v_call: TRBV28
clone_size: NA
d_call: NA
cdr3_aa: CASSRWQGEKLFF
cdr3_nt: TGTGCCAGCAGCCGCTGGCAGGGCGAAAAACTGTTTTTT

j_call: TRBJ2-1
v_call: TRBV5-1
clone_size: NA
d_call: NA
cdr3_aa: CASSLRDEQFF
cdr3_nt: TGCGCCAGCAGCTTGCGCGATGAGCAGTTCTTC

j_call: TRBJ2-7
v_call: TRBV7-9
clone_size: NA
d_call: NA
cdr3_aa: CASSLVGGGVNEQYF
cdr3_nt: TGTGCCAGCAGCTTAGTGGGAGGGGGAGTGAACGAGCAGTACTTC

j_call: TRBJ2-3
v_call: TRBV15
clone_size: NA
d_call: TRBD2
cdr3_aa: CATSRGPGTSGSPDTQYF
cdr3_nt: TGTGCCACCAGCAGGGGACCTGGGACTAGCGGGAGTCCAGATACGCAGTATTTT

j_call: TRBJ2-7
v_call: TRBV7-8
clone_size: few
d_call: NA
cdr3_aa: CASSGRGGGGSYEQYF
cdr3_nt: TGTGCCAGCAGCGGAAGGGGAGGAGGTGGCTCCTACGAGCAGTACTTC

j_call: TRBJ2-1
v_call: TRBV28
clone_size: NA
d_call: TRBD2
cdr3_aa: CASSSYLTGTSLNEQFF
cdr3_nt: TGTGCCAGCAGTTCTTACCTGACCGGGACTAGCCTCAATGAGCAGTTCTTC

j_call: TRBJ2-7
v_call: TRBV18
clone_size: NA
d_call: TRBD1
cdr3_aa: CASSLNRGTHSYEQYF
cdr3_nt: TGTGCCAGCTCACTTAACAGGGGTACGCATTCCTACGAGCAGTACTTC

j_call: TRBJ2-2
v_call: TRBV7-3
clone_size: NA
d_call: NA
cdr3_aa: CASSLRAGKANTGELFF
cdr3_nt: TGTGCCAGCAGCTTAAGGGCGGGGAAGGCGAACACCGGGGAGCTGTTTTTT

j_call: TRBJ2-7
v_call: TRBV12-2
clone_size: NA
d_call: NA
cdr3_aa: CASRLDGLAGTYEQYF
cdr3_nt: TGTGCAAGTCGCTTAGACGGACTAGCGGGTACGTACGAGCAGTACTTC

j_call: TRBJ1-4
v_call: TRBV2
clone_size: NA
d_call: TRBD1
cdr3_aa: CASRATGAQEKLFF
cdr3_nt: TGTGCCAGCAGGGCGACAGGGGCACAAGAAAAACTGTTTTTT

j_call: TRBJ1-2
v_call: TRBV5-1
clone_size: NA
d_call: TRBD1
cdr3_aa: CASSLALGQGDGYTF
cdr3_nt: TGCGCCAGCAGCTTGGCCTTAGGACAGGGCGACGGCTACACCTTC

j_call: TRBJ2-7
v_call: TRBV5-1
clone_size: NA
d_call: TRBD1
cdr3_aa: CASSLGGTGGHEQYF
cdr3_nt: TGCGCCAGCAGCTTGGGCGGGACAGGGGGCCACGAGCAGTACTTC